The 15 T cell receptor beta chains listed next were all sequenced from one sample in a study of T-cell reconstitution after alpha-beta-depleted transplantation in children. Unique molecular identifiers were incorporated into the prepared TCRbeta library. TCRdb recomputed calls from the PCR reads with MiXCR, one row per CDR3 protein. Of 150,000 to 250,000 distinct CDR3 sequences listed, roughly 14% are singletons. The specimen was PBMCs from the stem cell graft donor, collected from the stem cell graft. These receptors originate from a human donor who donated a stem cell graft to a child with acute lymphoblastic leukemia.

This clonotype was counted at least ten times. This chain uses TRBV5-1 with TRBJ1-1; the D is unclear. This CDR3 has 15 residues. The germline V gene has CDR1 SGHRS and CDR2 YFSETQ. Deletions cut 0 bases from V and 2 bases from J, with 11 bases between. CDR3 DNA: TGCGCCAGCAGCTTGGCCGCGGGCGTAAACACTGAAGCTTTCTTT. Protein product: CASSLAAGVNTEAFF.

At least ten counts were recorded for this clonotype. This sequence joins TRBV10-3 and TRBJ2-7; tentatively, D is TRBD1 (6 bases). Germline V gene data show CDR1 as ENHRY and CDR2 as SYGVKD. Trimming took off 2 bases at V and 3 bases at J, with 8 bases between the two ends. The CDR3 totals 13 residues. The DNA for the CDR3 is TGTGCCATCAGTGAGGGCAGGGGCTACGAGCAGTACTTC. The encoded protein is CAISEGRGYEQYF.

This clonotype was seen at least ten times. V gene TRBV18 combines with J gene TRBJ1-1, with D perhaps matching TRBD1 (6 bases). The CDR3 covers 16 residues. V lost 2 bases to trimming and J lost 1 base, with 14 bases between them. The germline V gene encodes CDR1 KGHSH and CDR2 LQKENI. The CDR3 DNA is TGTGCCAGCTCACCAACCTTCGGACAGCCGAACACTGAAGCTTTCTTT. Translated: CASSPTFGQPNTEAFF.

The chain employs TRBV6-1 and TRBJ1-1, with D tentatively TRBD1 (5 bases). CDR1 is MNHNS, CDR2 SASEGT, per germline. The CDR3 is made up of 15 amino acids. Trimming stripped 0 bases from V and 1 base from J, with 9 bases between. CDR3 bases: TGTGCCAGCAGTGAAGCTAAAGGGGCGAACACTGAAGCTTTCTTT. Amino acids: CASSEAKGANTEAFF.

This clonotype has a count of ten or more. The rearrangement joins TRBV27 to TRBJ2-1; TRBD1 agrees at 7 bases. Per germline, CDR1 MNHEY and CDR2 SMNVEV (reference sequence). Trimming took 5 bases from V and 10 from J; bases not matched to a gene: 8. The CDR3 is made up of 13 amino acids. The CDR3 nucleotides read TGTGCCAGCAGTCCATCAAGGACAGGAGAGCAGTTCTTC. It yields the protein CASSPSRTGEQFF.

CDR3 DNA: TGTGCCAGCAGTGAAGCAGAGCGGGGGGTTAGGGAGACCCAGTACTTC. Protein sequence: CASSEAERGVRETQYF. V is TRBV6-1 and J is TRBJ2-5, with 9 bases matching TRBD2. The trim removed 0 bases at V and 5 bases at J, leaving 7 bases unmatched. This CDR3 is built from 16 residues. Germline loops: CDR1 MNHNS, CDR2 SASEGT.

This clonotype was picked up many times. V and J are TRBV5-1 and TRBJ2-7, with D perhaps TRBD1 (7 bases). CDR3 length: 15 amino acids. CDR1 SGHRS and CDR2 YFSETQ come from the germline V gene. V lost 0 bases, J lost 2 bases, and 12 bases lay in between. The CDR3 DNA reads TGCGCCAGCAGCTTGGCCGGAGGGGGCCCCTACGAGCAGTACTTC. Translation gives CASSLAGGGPYEQYF.

This clonotype was picked up a small number of times. V usage is TRBV6-2 or TRBV6-3 and J usage is TRBJ2-1; a weak D match, TRBD1 (7 bases). This CDR3 has 16 amino acids. CDR1 is MNHEY and CDR2 is SVGEGT in the germline V gene. V lost 5 bases to trimming and J lost 0 bases, with 14 bases between them. CDR3 sequence: CASSSPGGSSYNEQFF. The CDR3 nucleotides read TGTGCCAGCAGTAGCCCAGGGGGGAGCTCCTACAATGAGCAGTTCTTC.

This clonotype has ten or more counts. V and J are TRBV5-1 and TRBJ1-1, with D unclear. V lost 0 bases and J 6 bases, leaving 9 bases between the germline ends. CDR3 length: 13 amino acids. CDR1 and CDR2 (germline): SGHRS, YFSETQ. CDR3 in amino acids: CASSLVLSAEAFF. CDR3 sequence (DNA): TGCGCCAGCAGCTTGGTGCTATCCGCTGAAGCTTTCTTT.

This clonotype was counted ten times or more. The rearrangement uses TRBV5-1 and TRBJ2-7, with 10 nucleotides matching TRBD2. The germline V gene has CDR1 SGHRS and CDR2 YFSETQ. The CDR3 covers 15 residues. The V segment lost 5 bases and the J segment 1 base; nucleotides outside the gene matches: 6. CDR3 residues: CASRQAGGLSYEQYF. The CDR3 nucleotides are TGCGCCAGCAGACAAGCGGGGGGGCTATCCTACGAGCAGTACTTC.

At least ten counts were recorded for this clonotype. V gene TRBV7-9 combines with J gene TRBJ1-1; tentatively, D is TRBD1 (5 bases). Per the germline V gene, CDR1 is SEHNR and CDR2 is FQNEAQ (reference sequence). The CDR3 runs 13 residues. Trimming removed 4 bases from V and 1 base from J, with 7 bases in between. The CDR3 loop is CASSYGGNTEAFF. In nucleotides, the CDR3 is TGTGCCAGCAGCTATGGGGGGAACACTGAAGCTTTCTTT.

A remark on this clonotype: A clone one base away is much larger, so this may be a read error. The chain joins TRBV12-3 or TRBV12-4 to TRBJ1-1; possible D gene TRBD1, 6 bases. V gave up 7 bases and J gave up 5 bases, with 17 bases separating them. This CDR3 region has 14 residues. The CDR3 sequence: CASNGRTAKTEAFF. The CDR3 DNA reads TGTGCCAGCAATGGACGGACAGCGAAGACTGAAGCTTTCTTT.

This clonotype was counted between two and nine times. V is TRBV6-5 and J is TRBJ2-7, with 13 nucleotides matching TRBD2. Trimming at V came to 6 bases and at J to 2 bases, leaving 4 bases not matched to a gene. The CDR3 is 15 amino acids. Germline V gene lookup returns CDR1 MNHEY and CDR2 SVGAGI. The CDR3 reads CASRLGLAGAYEQYF. The CDR3 DNA sequence: TGTGCCAGCAGGTTAGGACTAGCGGGGGCCTACGAGCAGTACTTC.

This clonotype was found many times. The gene calls are TRBV6-5 and TRBJ2-2; D uncertain. V lost 1 base, J lost 6 bases, and 6 bases lay in between. CDR1 and CDR2 (germline): MNHEY, SVGAGI. The CDR3 extends over 13 amino acids. CDR3 coding DNA: TGTGCCAGCAGTTACTATGCCCCCGGGGAGCTGTTTTTT. Translation gives CASSYYAPGELFF.

V gene TRBV21-1 combines with J gene TRBJ1-2; the table gives TRBD1 as D, unverified against the DNA. TRBV21-1 is assigned pseudogene status. The CDR3 runs 15 residues. CDR3 protein: CASSNGQGLTYGYTF. The CDR3 nucleotides are TGTGCCAGCAGCAATGGACAGGGGTTAACCTATGGCTACACCTTC.